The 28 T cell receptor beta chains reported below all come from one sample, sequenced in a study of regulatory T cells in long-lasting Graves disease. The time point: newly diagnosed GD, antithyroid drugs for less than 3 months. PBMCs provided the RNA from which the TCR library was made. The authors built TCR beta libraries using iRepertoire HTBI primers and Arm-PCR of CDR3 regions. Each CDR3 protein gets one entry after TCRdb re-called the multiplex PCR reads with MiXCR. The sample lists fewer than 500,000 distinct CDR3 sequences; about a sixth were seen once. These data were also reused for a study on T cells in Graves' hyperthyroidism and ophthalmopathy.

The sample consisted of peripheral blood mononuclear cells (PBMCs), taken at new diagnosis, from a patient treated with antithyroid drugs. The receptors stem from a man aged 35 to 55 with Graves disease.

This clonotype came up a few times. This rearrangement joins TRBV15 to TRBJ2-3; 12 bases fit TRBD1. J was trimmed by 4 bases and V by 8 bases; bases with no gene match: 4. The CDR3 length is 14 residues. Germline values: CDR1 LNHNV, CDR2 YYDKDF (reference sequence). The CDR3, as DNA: TGTGCCACCGGGACAGGGGGCGCGTCAGATACGCAGTATTTT. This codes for CATGTGGASDTQYF. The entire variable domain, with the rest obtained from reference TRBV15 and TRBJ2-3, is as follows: DAMVIQNPRYQVTQFGKPVTLSCSQTLNHNVMYWYQQKSSQAPKLLFHYYDKDFNNEADTPDNFQSRRPNTSFCFLDIRSPGLGDTAMYLCATGTGGASDTQYFGPGTRLTVL.

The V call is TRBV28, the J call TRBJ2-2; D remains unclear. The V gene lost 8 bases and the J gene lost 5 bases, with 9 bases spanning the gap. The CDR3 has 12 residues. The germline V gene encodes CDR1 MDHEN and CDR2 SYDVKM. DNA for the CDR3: TGTGCCAGCTTAGAACTTACCGGGGAGCTGTTTTTT. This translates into CASLELTGELFF.

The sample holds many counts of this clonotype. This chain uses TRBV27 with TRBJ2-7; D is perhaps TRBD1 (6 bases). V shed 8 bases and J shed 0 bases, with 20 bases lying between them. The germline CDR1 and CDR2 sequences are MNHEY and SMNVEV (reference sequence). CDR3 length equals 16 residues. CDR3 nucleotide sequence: TGTGCCAGCGGGCCCTACCATCGGACAGCCTCCTACGAGCAGTACTTC. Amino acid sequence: CASGPYHRTASYEQYF.

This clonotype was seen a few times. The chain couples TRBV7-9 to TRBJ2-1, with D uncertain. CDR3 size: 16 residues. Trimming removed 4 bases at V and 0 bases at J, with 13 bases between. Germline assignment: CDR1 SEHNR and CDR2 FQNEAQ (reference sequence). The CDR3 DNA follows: TGTGCCAGCAGCTCCTTAGCACAAAGCTCCTACAATGAGCAGTTCTTC. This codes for CASSSLAQSSYNEQFF. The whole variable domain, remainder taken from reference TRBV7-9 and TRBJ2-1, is DTGVSQNPRHKITKRGQNVTFRCDPISEHNRLYWYRQTLGQGPEFLTYFQNEAQLEKSRLLSDRFSAERPKGSFSTLEIQRTEQGDSAMYLCASSSLAQSSYNEQFFGPGTRLTVL.

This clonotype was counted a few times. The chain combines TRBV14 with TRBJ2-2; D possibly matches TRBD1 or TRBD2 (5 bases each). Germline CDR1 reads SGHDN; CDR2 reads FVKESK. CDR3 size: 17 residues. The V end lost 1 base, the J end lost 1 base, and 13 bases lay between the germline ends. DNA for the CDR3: TGTGCCAGCAGCCAAGTGAATTTTGGGGGGAACACCGGGGAGCTGTTTTTT. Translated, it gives CASSQVNFGGNTGELFF.

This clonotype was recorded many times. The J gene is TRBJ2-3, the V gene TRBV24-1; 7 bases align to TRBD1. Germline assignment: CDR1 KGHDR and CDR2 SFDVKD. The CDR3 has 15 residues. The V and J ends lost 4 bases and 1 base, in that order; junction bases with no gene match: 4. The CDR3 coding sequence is TGTGCCACCAGTGACCGAGGACAGGGCACAGATACGCAGTATTTT. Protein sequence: CATSDRGQGTDTQYF.

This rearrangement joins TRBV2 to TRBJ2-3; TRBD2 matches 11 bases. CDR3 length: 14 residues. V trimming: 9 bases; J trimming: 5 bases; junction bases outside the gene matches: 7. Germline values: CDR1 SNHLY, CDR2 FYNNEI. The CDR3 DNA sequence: TGTGCCAGGGAGACTAGCGGGGTTGAAGATACGCAGTATTTT. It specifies CARETSGVEDTQYF.

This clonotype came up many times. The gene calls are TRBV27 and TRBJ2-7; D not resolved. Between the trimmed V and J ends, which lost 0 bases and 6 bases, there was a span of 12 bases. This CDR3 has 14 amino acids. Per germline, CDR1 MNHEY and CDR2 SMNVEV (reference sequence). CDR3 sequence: CASSLSWQSTEQYF. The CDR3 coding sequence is TGTGCCAGCAGTTTATCGTGGCAGTCAACCGAGCAGTACTTC.

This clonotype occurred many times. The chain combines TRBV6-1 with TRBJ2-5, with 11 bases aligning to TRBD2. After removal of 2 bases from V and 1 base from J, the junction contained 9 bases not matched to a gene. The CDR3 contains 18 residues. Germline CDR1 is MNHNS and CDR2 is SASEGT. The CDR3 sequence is CASSEMRLAGGSQETQYF. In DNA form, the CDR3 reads TGTGCCAGCAGTGAAATGCGGCTAGCGGGAGGCTCCCAAGAGACCCAGTACTTC.

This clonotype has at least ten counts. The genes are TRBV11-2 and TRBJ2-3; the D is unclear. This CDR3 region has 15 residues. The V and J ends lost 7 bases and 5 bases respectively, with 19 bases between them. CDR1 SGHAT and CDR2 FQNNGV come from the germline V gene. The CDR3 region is CASTPVGSDGDTQYF. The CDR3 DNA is TGTGCCAGCACCCCGGTGGGCTCGGATGGAGATACGCAGTATTTT.

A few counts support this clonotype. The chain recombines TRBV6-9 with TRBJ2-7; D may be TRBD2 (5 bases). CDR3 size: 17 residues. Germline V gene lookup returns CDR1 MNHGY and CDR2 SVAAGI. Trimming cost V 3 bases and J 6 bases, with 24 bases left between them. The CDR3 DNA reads TGTGCCAGCAGTTACACCGAGCTAGGACTTAGCAGAAGCGAGCAGTACTTC. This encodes CASSYTELGLSRSEQYF.

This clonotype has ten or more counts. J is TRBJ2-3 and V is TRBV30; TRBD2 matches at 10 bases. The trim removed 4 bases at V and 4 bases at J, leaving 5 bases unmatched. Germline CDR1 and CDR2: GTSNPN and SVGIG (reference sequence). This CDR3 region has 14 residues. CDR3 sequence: CAWTSGSLADTQYF. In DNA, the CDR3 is TGTGCCTGGACTAGCGGGAGTTTAGCAGATACGCAGTATTTT.

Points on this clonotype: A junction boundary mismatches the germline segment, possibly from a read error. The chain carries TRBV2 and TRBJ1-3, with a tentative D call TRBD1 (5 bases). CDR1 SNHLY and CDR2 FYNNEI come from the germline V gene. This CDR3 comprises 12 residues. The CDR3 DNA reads TGTGCCAGCAGCGAGACAGAAAACACCGTATATTTT. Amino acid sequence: CASSETENTVYF. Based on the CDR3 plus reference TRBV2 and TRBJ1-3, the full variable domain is EPEVTQTPSHQVTQMGQEVILRCVPISNHLYFYWYRQILGQKVEFLVSFYNNEISEKSEIFDDQFSVERPDGSNFTLKIRSTKLEDSAMYFCASSETENTVYFGEGSWLTVV.

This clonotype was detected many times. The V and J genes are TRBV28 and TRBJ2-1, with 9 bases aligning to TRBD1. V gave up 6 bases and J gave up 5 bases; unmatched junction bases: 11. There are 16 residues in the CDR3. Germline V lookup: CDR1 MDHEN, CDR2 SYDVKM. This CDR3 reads CASRPGRDRVDNEQFF. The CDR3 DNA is TGTGCCAGCAGGCCCGGGCGGGACAGGGTAGACAATGAGCAGTTCTTC.

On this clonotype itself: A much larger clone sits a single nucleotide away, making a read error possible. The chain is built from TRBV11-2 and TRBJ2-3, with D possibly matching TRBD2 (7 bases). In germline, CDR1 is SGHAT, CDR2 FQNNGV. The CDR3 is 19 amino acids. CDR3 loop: CTSSSPGGRVRGWADTQYF. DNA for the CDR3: TGTACCAGCAGCTCCCCCGGGGGGCGGGTCAGAGGCTGGGCAGATACGCAGTATTTT.

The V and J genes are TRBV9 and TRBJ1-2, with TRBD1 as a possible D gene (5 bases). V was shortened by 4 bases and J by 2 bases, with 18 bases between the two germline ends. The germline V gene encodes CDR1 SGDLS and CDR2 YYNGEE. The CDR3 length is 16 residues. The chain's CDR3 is CASSLTSGGSNYGYTF. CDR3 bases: TGTGCCAGCAGCCTAACGTCCGGGGGGTCCAACTATGGCTACACCTTC.

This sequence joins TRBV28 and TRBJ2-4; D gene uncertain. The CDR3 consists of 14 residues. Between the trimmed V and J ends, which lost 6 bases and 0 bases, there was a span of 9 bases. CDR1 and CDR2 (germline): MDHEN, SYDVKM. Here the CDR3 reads CASSTFLAKNIQYF. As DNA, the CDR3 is TGTGCCAGCAGCACCTTTTTAGCCAAAAACATTCAGTACTTC.

The CDR3 protein is CASGPPIAGDEQFF. In nucleotides, the CDR3 is TGTGCTAGTGGTCCACCCATAGCGGGGGATGAGCAGTTCTTC. V usage is TRBV12-5 and J usage is TRBJ2-1; 9 positions match TRBD2. V was pared by 5 bases and J by 8 bases, with 7 bases of the junction left unmatched. Looked up from germline, CDR1 is LGHNT and CDR2 is FRNRAP. There are 14 residues in the CDR3.

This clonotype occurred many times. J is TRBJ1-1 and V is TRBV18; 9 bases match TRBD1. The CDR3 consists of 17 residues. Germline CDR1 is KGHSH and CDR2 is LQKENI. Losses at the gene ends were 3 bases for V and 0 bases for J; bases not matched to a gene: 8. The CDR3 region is CASSPGTGIDMNTEAFF. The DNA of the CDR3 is TGTGCCAGCTCACCCGGGACAGGGATCGATATGAACACTGAAGCTTTCTTT. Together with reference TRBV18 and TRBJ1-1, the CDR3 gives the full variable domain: NAGVMQNPRHLVRRRGQEARLRCSPMKGHSHVYWYRQLPEEGLKFMVYLQKENIIDESGMPKERFSAEFPKEGPSILRIQQVVRGDSAAYFCASSPGTGIDMNTEAFFGQGTRLTVV.

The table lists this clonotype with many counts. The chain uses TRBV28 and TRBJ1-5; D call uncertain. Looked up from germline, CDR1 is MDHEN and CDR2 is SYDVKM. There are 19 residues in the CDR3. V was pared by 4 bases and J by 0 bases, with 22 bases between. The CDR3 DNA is TGTGCCAGCAGTTCCCCCCTTGGGTCAACTAATAATAGCAATCAGCCCCAGCATTTT. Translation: CASSSPLGSTNNSNQPQHF.

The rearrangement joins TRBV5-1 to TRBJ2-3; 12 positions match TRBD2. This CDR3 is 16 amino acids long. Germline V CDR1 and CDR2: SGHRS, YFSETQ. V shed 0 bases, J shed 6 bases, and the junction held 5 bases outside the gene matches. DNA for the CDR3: TGCGCCAGCAGCTTGGGACTAGCGGGAGACATGGATACGCAGTATTTT. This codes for CASSLGLAGDMDTQYF.

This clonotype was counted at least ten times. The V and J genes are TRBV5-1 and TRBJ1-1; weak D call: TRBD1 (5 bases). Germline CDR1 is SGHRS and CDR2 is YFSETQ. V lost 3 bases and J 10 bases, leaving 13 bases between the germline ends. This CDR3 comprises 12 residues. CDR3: CASSSSTGVAFF. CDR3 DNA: TGCGCCAGCAGCTCGTCTACGGGGGTAGCTTTCTTT. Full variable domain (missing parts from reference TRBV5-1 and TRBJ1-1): KAGVTQTPRYLIKTRGQQVTLSCSPISGHRSVSWYQQTPGQGLQFLFEYFSETQRNKGNFPGRFSGRQFSNSRSEMNVSTLELGDSALYLCASSSSTGVAFFGQGTRLTVV.

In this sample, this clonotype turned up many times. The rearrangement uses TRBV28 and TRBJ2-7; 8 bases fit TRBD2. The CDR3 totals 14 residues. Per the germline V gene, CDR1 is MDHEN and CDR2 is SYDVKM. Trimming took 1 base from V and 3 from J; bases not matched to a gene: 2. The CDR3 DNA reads TGTGCCAGCAGTTTATCGGGAGGGCTCTACGAGCAGTACTTC. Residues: CASSLSGGLYEQYF.

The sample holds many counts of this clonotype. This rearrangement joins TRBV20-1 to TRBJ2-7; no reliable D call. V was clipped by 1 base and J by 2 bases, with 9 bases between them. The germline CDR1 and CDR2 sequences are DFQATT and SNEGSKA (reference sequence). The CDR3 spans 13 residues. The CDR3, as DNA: TGCAGTGCTAGAGGTGGCGGAGCCTACGAGCAGTACTTC. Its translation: CSARGGGAYEQYF.

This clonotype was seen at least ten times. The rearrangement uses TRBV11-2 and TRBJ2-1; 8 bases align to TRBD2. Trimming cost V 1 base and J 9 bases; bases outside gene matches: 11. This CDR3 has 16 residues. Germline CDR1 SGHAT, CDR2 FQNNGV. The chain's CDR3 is CASSLGILAESSEQFF. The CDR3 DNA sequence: TGTGCCAGCAGCTTAGGGATACTAGCGGAGTCGAGTGAGCAGTTCTTC.

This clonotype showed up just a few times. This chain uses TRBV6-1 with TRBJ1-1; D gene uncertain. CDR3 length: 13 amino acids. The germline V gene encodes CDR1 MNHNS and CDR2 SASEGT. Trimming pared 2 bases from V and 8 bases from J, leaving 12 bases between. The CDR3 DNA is TGTGCCAGCAGTGAAAACTATATCCAGGAAGCTTTCTTT. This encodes CASSENYIQEAFF.

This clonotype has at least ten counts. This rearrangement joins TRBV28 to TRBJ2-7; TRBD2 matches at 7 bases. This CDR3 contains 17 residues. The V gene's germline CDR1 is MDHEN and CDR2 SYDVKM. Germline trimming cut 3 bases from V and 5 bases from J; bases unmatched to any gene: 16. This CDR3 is CASSFSRHSGSMDEQYF. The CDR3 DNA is TGTGCCAGCAGTTTCTCGCGACATAGCGGGTCTATGGACGAGCAGTACTTC.

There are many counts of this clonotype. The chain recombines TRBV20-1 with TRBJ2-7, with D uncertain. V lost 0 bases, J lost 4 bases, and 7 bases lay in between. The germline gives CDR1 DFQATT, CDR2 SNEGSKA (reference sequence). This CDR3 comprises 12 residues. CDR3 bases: TGCAGTGCTAGAGACTCCAAGTACGAGCAGTACTTC. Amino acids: CSARDSKYEQYF.